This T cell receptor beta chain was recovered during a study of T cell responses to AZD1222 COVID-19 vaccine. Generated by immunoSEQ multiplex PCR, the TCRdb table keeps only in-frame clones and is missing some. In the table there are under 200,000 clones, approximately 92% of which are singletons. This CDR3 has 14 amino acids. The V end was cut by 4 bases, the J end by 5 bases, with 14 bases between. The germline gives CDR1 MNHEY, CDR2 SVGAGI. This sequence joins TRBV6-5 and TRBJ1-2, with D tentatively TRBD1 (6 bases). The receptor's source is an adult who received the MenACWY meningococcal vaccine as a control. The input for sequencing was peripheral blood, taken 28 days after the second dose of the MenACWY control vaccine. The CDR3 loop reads CASSSTGSAYGYTF. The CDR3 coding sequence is TGTGCCAGCAGTTCAACAGGGTCTGCATATGGCTACACCTTC.